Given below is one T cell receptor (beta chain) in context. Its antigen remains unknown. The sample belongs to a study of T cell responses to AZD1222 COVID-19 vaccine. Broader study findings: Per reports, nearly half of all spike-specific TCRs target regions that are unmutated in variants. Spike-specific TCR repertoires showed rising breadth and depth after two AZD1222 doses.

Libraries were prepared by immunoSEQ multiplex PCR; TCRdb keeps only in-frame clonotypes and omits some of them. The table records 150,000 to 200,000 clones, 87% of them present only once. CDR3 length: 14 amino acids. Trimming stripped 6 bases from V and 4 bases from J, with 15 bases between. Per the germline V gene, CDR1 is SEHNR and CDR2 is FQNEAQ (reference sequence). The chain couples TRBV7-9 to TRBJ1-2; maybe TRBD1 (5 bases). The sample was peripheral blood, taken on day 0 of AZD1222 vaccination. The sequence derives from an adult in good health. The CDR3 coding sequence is TGTGCCAGCAGTCAAGCCGGGGCCATCTATGGCTACACCTTC. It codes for CASSQAGAIYGYTF.